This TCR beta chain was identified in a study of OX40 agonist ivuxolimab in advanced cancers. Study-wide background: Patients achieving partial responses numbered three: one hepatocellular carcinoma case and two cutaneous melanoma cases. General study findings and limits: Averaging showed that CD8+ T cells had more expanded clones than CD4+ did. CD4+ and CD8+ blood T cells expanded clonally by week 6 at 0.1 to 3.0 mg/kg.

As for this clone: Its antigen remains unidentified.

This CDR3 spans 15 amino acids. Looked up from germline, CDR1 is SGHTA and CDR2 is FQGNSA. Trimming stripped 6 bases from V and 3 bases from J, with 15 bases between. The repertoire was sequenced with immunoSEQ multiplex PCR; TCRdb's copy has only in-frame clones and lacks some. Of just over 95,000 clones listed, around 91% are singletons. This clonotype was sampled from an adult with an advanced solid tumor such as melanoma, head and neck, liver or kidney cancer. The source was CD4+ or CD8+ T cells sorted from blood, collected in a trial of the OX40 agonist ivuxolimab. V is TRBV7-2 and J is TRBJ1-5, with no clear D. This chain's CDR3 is CASSPRTDSNQPQHF. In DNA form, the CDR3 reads TGTGCCAGCAGTCCGAGGACGGATTCCAATCAGCCCCAGCATTTT.